These T cell receptor beta chains were read from a single sample in a study of blood T cell repertoires in COVID-19. TCRdb keeps only in-frame clones here, not all; method: immunoSEQ multiplex PCR. The repertoire holds about 100,000 clones, just over 90% seen once, with about 2.2% in the top ten. The sample consisted of peripheral blood. Receptors originate from a man aged 45-65 years with active COVID-19. CDR3s include the opening cysteine and the closing phenylalanine or tryptophan. The D gene is left open where the match is weak. Expanded clones are given a class, and other clones once, few, many or no size at all.

d_gene	j_gene	abundance	v_gene	CDR3aa	CDR3nt
NA	TRBJ1-3	once	TRBV3-1/TRBV3-2	CASSQHRAGNTIYF	TGTGCCAGCAGCCAACACAGGGCTGGAAACACCATATATTTT
NA	TRBJ1-2	NA	TRBV3-1/TRBV3-2	CASSQGGLRTRHGYTF	TGTGCCAGCAGCCAAGGGGGTTTGAGGACTAGGCATGGCTACACCTTC
NA	TRBJ2-3	NA	TRBV19	CASSFPSGGPDTQYF	TGTGCCAGTAGTTTCCCATCCGGGGGGCCAGATACGCAGTATTTT
NA	TRBJ2-2	once	TRBV27	CASYYSNTGELFF	TGTGCCAGCTACTACTCGAACACCGGGGAGCTGTTTTTT
NA	TRBJ2-3	once	TRBV7-8	CASSDDRRDVDTQYF	TGTGCCAGCAGCGACGACAGAAGGGATGTAGATACGCAGTATTTT
NA	TRBJ2-5	NA	TRBV11-2	CASSFVPGGTQYF	TGTGCCAGCAGCTTTGTGCCCGGGGGGACCCAGTACTTC
NA	TRBJ2-6	NA	TRBV6-1	CASNEAGGSLSGANVLTF	TGTGCCAGTAATGAAGCAGGCGGGTCCCTCTCTGGGGCCAACGTCCTGACTTTC
NA	TRBJ2-5	NA	TRBV5-4	CASSLQNRAVQETQYF	TGTGCCAGCAGCTTGCAAAACAGGGCGGTGCAAGAGACCCAGTACTTC
NA	TRBJ1-5	NA	TRBV25-1	CASSETGDGQPQHF	TGTGCCAGCAGTGAAACCGGGGATGGACAGCCCCAGCATTTT
TRBD1	TRBJ1-3	NA	TRBV19	CASSAGQGVGNTIYF	TGTGCCAGTAGTGCGGGACAGGGTGTTGGAAACACCATATATTTT
TRBD2	TRBJ2-5	NA	TRBV7-2	CASSAGLAGQETQYF	TGTGCCAGCAGCGCGGGACTAGCGGGGCAAGAGACCCAGTACTTC
NA	TRBJ1-2	NA	TRBV5-5	CASSFLGSGGYTF	TGTGCCAGCAGCTTTCTGGGAAGCGGTGGCTACACCTTC
TRBD1	TRBJ2-4	NA	TRBV18	CASSLHPGQGNIQYF	TGTGCCAGCTCACTACACCCAGGACAGGGAAACATTCAGTACTTC
NA	TRBJ2-4	NA	TRBV5-6	CASSFPGANIQYF	TGTGCCAGCAGCTTCCCGGGAGCAAACATTCAGTACTTC
TRBD1	TRBJ1-5	NA	TRBV19	CASSSIWTGNSNQPQHF	TGTGCCAGCAGTTCGATTTGGACAGGGAATAGCAATCAGCCCCAGCATTTT
NA	TRBJ1-5	NA	TRBV5-1	CASSVGDHQPQHF	TGCGCCAGCAGCGTGGGAGATCATCAGCCCCAGCATTTT
NA	TRBJ2-1	NA	TRBV5-4	CASSLLQFGLNEQFF	TGTGCCAGCAGCTTGCTTCAGTTCGGACTAAATGAGCAGTTCTTC
NA	TRBJ2-1	NA	TRBV19	CASSMVSSYNEQFF	TGTGCCAGTAGTATGGTGAGCTCCTACAATGAGCAGTTCTTC
TRBD1	TRBJ1-1	NA	TRBV11-2	CASSSTGALNTEAFF	TGTGCCAGCAGCTCGACAGGGGCCTTGAACACTGAAGCTTTCTTT
TRBD1	TRBJ1-5	NA	TRBV29-1	CSVSTGVNQPQHF	TGCAGCGTTTCAACAGGGGTCAATCAGCCCCAGCATTTT
NA	TRBJ2-3	NA	TRBV16	CASSQEDTQYF	TGTGCCAGCAGCCAAGAGGATACGCAGTATTTT
NA	TRBJ1-6	NA	TRBV19	CASSIDRNSPLHF	TGTGCCAGTAGTATCGACAGAAATTCACCCCTCCACTTT
TRBD1	TRBJ2-4	NA	TRBV5-6	CASSLYNWQGAGNIQYF	TGTGCCAGCAGCTTGTACAATTGGCAGGGGGCAGGGAACATTCAGTACTTC
TRBD2	TRBJ2-2	NA	TRBV6-5	CASSLAGGRFGELFF	TGTGCCAGCAGTCTAGCGGGAGGACGATTCGGGGAGCTGTTTTTT
NA	TRBJ2-7	NA	TRBV14	CASSQYFEQYF	TGTGCCAGCAGCCAATATTTCGAGCAGTACTTC
NA	TRBJ1-6	NA	TRBV28	CASRPGLYNSPLHF	TGTGCCAGCAGGCCAGGACTTTATAATTCACCCCTCCACTTT
NA	TRBJ1-2	NA	TRBV6-5	CATKQDLFGYTF	TGTGCCACAAAACAGGACCTATTTGGCTACACCTTC
TRBD2	TRBJ2-7	NA	TRBV6-1	CASSDLGTSGSSSYEQYF	TGTGCCAGCAGTGACCTCGGGACTAGCGGTTCAAGCTCCTACGAGCAGTACTTC
TRBD2	TRBJ2-1	NA	TRBV5-1	CASRERTSGVSNEQFF	TGCGCCAGCAGGGAAAGGACTAGCGGCGTCTCCAATGAGCAGTTCTTC
TRBD2	TRBJ2-1	NA	TRBV12-5	CASALTSVYEQFF	TGTGCTAGTGCCCTGACTAGCGTCTATGAGCAGTTCTTC
NA	TRBJ2-1	NA	TRBV7-2	CASSKGGVWDTSYNEQFF	TGTGCCAGCAGCAAAGGGGGGGTGTGGGACACCTCCTACAATGAGCAGTTCTTC
NA	TRBJ2-3	NA	TRBV5-4	CASSTGDYSTDTQYF	TGTGCCAGCAGCACCGGGGATTATAGCACAGATACGCAGTATTTT
NA	TRBJ2-3	NA	TRBV2	CASSNTDTQYF	TGTGCCAGCAGCAACACAGATACGCAGTATTTT
NA	TRBJ2-7	NA	TRBV5-6	CASSFGRTRRYEQYF	TGTGCCAGCAGCTTCGGCAGGACTCGAAGGTACGAGCAGTACTTC
NA	TRBJ1-1	NA	TRBV19	CASSIEGVTEAFF	TGTGCCAGTAGTATAGAAGGGGTGACTGAAGCTTTCTTT
TRBD1	TRBJ1-2	once	TRBV6-5	CASRRQGRHYGYTF	TGTGCCAGCAGACGACAGGGGCGCCACTATGGCTACACCTTC
NA	TRBJ2-1	once	TRBV4-2	CASSPGASVFF	TGTGCCAGCAGCCCTGGGGCTAGCGTTTTCTTC
NA	TRBJ2-5	NA	TRBV5-4	CASSLVGRRQETQYF	TGTGCCAGCAGCTTAGTTGGCAGAAGACAAGAGACCCAGTACTTC
NA	TRBJ2-5	NA	TRBV5-4	CASSLGQSSLETQYF	TGTGCCAGCAGCTTGGGACAGTCCTCGTTGGAGACCCAGTACTTC
NA	TRBJ2-5	NA	TRBV7-9	CASSEPSETKETQYF	TGTGCCAGCAGCGAACCGTCCGAGACAAAAGAGACCCAGTACTTC
NA	TRBJ1-2	NA	TRBV9	CASSVNGGGYTF	TGTGCCAGCAGCGTAAATGGAGGGGGCTACACCTTC
NA	TRBJ2-7	NA	TRBV18	CASWAGSGEQYF	TGTGCCAGCTGGGCGGGATCCGGCGAGCAGTACTTC
NA	TRBJ1-1	NA	TRBV12-2	CASRLRQAFEAFF	TGTGCAAGTCGCTTACGGCAGGCCTTTGAAGCTTTCTTT
NA	TRBJ1-2	NA	TRBV25-1	CASSPLSGSPPGYTF	TGTGCCAGCAGCCCCTTGTCGGGATCCCCCCCGGGCTACACCTTC
TRBD2	TRBJ2-1	once	TRBV7-9	CASSLATSLNEQFF	TGTGCCAGCAGCTTGGCGACTAGCCTCAATGAGCAGTTCTTC
NA	TRBJ2-1	NA	TRBV12-2	CASRTRVRDRGESSYNEQFF	TGTGCAAGTCGCACCCGGGTTCGGGACAGGGGGGAGAGCTCCTACAATGAGCAGTTCTTC
NA	TRBJ1-1	NA	TRBV15	CATSRAAGEAFF	TGTGCCACCAGCAGGGCCGCCGGGGAAGCTTTCTTT
NA	TRBJ2-1	NA	TRBV6-5	CASSYQGRTYNEQFF	TGTGCCAGCAGTTACCAGGGGCGAACCTACAATGAGCAGTTCTTC
NA	TRBJ2-3	NA	TRBV5-4	CASSLGHPEDTQYF	TGTGCCAGCAGCTTGGGACACCCCGAGGATACGCAGTATTTT
TRBD2	TRBJ2-5	NA	TRBV11-2	CASSPLAGGETQYF	TGTGCCAGCAGCCCTCTAGCGGGTGGAGAGACCCAGTACTTC
NA	TRBJ2-2	NA	TRBV10-3	CAISDPDFINTGELFF	TGTGCCATCAGTGACCCCGACTTTATTAACACCGGGGAGCTGTTTTTT
TRBD1	TRBJ1-1	NA	TRBV19	CASSIDLATGISEAFF	TGTGCCAGTAGTATAGATCTCGCGACAGGGATCAGTGAAGCTTTCTTT
TRBD2	TRBJ2-1	NA	TRBV9	CASSPRGSGGHNEQFF	TGTGCCAGCAGCCCCCGTGGTAGCGGGGGCCACAATGAGCAGTTCTTC
TRBD1	TRBJ1-4	NA	TRBV5-8	CASSSGQTFPGNEKLFF	TGTGCCAGCAGCTCGGGACAGACCTTTCCTGGTAATGAAAAACTGTTTTTT
NA	TRBJ1-4	NA	TRBV6-5	CASSPGLHAEKLFF	TGTGCCAGCAGTCCGGGACTACATGCGGAAAAACTGTTTTTT